These T cell receptor beta chains were read from a single sample in a study of patients and donors after allogeneic stem cell transplantation. TCRdb reanalysed the RT-PCR reads using MiXCR and keeps one entry per CDR3 protein. This table holds hundreds of thousands of distinct CDR3 sequences, 35% to 45% found once. The sample taken for sequencing was blood, either unsorted or a sorted T cell fraction (not recorded which). These receptor sequences come from a human donor who was either an allogeneic HSCT recipient or a stem cell or donor lymphocyte infusion donor (not recorded which). It is not recorded whose cells these are; they may come from a transplant donor. CDR3s include the opening cysteine and the closing phenylalanine or tryptophan. A D gene is named only where the DNA matches it firmly. Rows may omit the clone size; those that give it use once, few, many or a size class.

>TRBV5-1|16|TRBD1|TRBJ1-6|.
TGCGCCAGCAGCCCGACAACAGGGGCCGGGAATTCACCCCTCCACTTT
CASSPTTGAGNSPLHF
>TRBV9|14|.|TRBJ2-5|.
TGTGCCAGCAGCGTAGGGGTCGCGCAAGAGACCCAGTACTTC
CASSVGVAQETQYF
>TRBV12-3/TRBV12-4|13|.|TRBJ1-1|.
TGTGCCAGCAGTCCCCTCGTCGGCACTGAAGCTTTCTTT
CASSPLVGTEAFF
>TRBV29-1|10|.|TRBJ1-6|few
TGCAGCGTTGTATGTTCACCCCTCCACTTT
CSVVCSPLHF
>TRBV5-1|14|.|TRBJ2-5|.
TGCGCCAGCAGCCCCGGGGGAGTCCAAGAGACCCAGTACTTC
CASSPGGVQETQYF
>TRBV29-1|14|.|TRBJ1-1|few
TGCAGCGTTGAAGTAGGACAACGCCCGGGCGGAGCTTTCTTT
CSVEVGQRPGGAFF
>TRBV11-2|11|.|TRBJ2-7|.
TGTGCCAGCAGCCCAGACAGGCAACAGTACTTC
CASSPDRQQYF
>TRBV5-1|17|.|TRBJ2-3|.
TGCGCCAGCCGCGAGGTAGCGGAAGTTTTAGACACAGATACGCAGTATTTT
CASREVAEVLDTDTQYF
>TRBV12-3/TRBV12-4|13|.|TRBJ1-2|few
TGTGCCAGCAGTCCGACTACCTACTTCGGCTACACCTTC
CASSPTTYFGYTF
>TRBV15|17|.|TRBJ1-4|.
TGTGCCACCAGCAGAGATTTGCGGCCGGCCTCTAATGAAAAACTGTTTTTT
CATSRDLRPASNEKLFF
>TRBV15|15|.|TRBJ2-7|.
TGTGCCCTACAGAACAGTTCGTGGGGCTCCCACGAGCAGTACTTC
CALQNSSWGSHEQYF
>TRBV7-9|15|.|TRBJ1-3|.
TGTGCCAGCAGCTTAGATGGTGGGCCAGGAAACACCATATATTTT
CASSLDGGPGNTIYF
>TRBV20-1|11|TRBD1|TRBJ1-2|.
TGCAGTGCTAGGACAGGGAAAGGCTACACCTTC
CSARTGKGYTF
>TRBV12-3/TRBV12-4|14|.|TRBJ2-2|.
TGTGCCAGCACTTGGGGAGGTAGCACCGGGGAGCTGTTTTTT
CASTWGGSTGELFF
>TRBV5-1|12|.|TRBJ2-7|.
TGCGCCAGCAGCTTGGGGGCCTCCGAGCAGTACTTC
CASSLGASEQYF
>TRBV7-9|14|.|TRBJ2-5|once
TGTGCCAGCAGCCGACGGTTAGGCGCAGAGACCCAGTACTTC
CASSRRLGAETQYF
>TRBV12-3/TRBV12-4|15|.|TRBJ1-5|few
TGTGCCAGCAGTTTATGGGGAGCTAGCAATCAGCCCCAGCATTTT
CASSLWGASNQPQHF
>TRBV15|13|.|TRBJ1-2|many
TGTGCCACCAGCAGAGCCAAGAACTATGGCTACACCTTC
CATSRAKNYGYTF
>TRBV20-1|14|.|TRBJ2-1|once
TGCAGTGCTAGACCCCTGACAGTCGACAATGAGCAGTTCTTC
CSARPLTVDNEQFF
>TRBV5-8|16|TRBD1|TRBJ2-3|once
TGTGCCAGCAGCGATGGACAGGTCGCCAGCACAGATACGCAGTATTTT
CASSDGQVASTDTQYF
>TRBV12-3/TRBV12-4|14|TRBD1|TRBJ1-1|many
TGTGCCAGCAGCTTAGGACAGGGGAACACTGAAGCTTTCTTT
CASSLGQGNTEAFF
>TRBV20-1|14|.|TRBJ1-2|.
TGCAGTGCTAGAATAAGAGGATCTAACTATGGCTACACCTTC
CSARIRGSNYGYTF